The 28 T cell receptor beta chains presented below share a single source sample, sequenced in a study of T cell responses to AZD1222 COVID-19 vaccine. Repertoires were generated with immunoSEQ multiplex PCR, while TCRdb's copy carries only in-frame clones and drops some. This sample yields 120,000 or so clones, of which 87% are seen a single time; about 10% belongs to the top ten. The sample in question was peripheral blood, obtained on day 0 of AZD1222 vaccination. These receptor sequences come from an adult in good health.

V gene TRBV12-5 combines with J gene TRBJ2-3, with D perhaps TRBD1 or TRBD2 (5 bases each). Trimming cost V 4 bases and J 5 bases, with 22 bases left between them. CDR1 LGHNT and CDR2 FRNRAP come from the germline V gene. The CDR3 runs 17 residues. The CDR3 loop reads CASGSKRDARLLDTQYF. The CDR3 DNA follows: TGTGCTAGTGGTTCCAAACGGGACGCAAGATTACTAGATACGCAGTATTTT.

CDR3: CASSSNTGFRYYEQYF. CDR3 sequence (DNA): TGTGCCAGCAGTTCCAATACAGGATTTAGGTACTACGAGCAGTACTTC. The V call is TRBV27, the J call TRBJ2-7; maybe TRBD1 (5 bases). Germline CDR1 MNHEY, CDR2 SMNVEV (reference sequence). The ends were cut back, 4 bases at V and 3 bases at J, with 19 bases in the middle. The CDR3 extends over 16 amino acids.

The chain links TRBV7-2 to TRBJ1-5, with D possibly TRBD1 on 5 matching bases. Germline lookup yields CDR1 SGHTA and CDR2 FQGNSA. The CDR3 has 13 amino acids. With 3 bases removed from V and 5 bases from J, the gap between germline ends came to 8 bases. The CDR3 DNA is TGTGCCAGCAGCTTTAAACAGGATCAGCCCCAGCATTTT. As protein: CASSFKQDQPQHF.

Here the CDR3 reads CASSKVGRPPGANVLTF. Written as DNA, the CDR3 is TGTGCCAGCAGCAAAGTCGGACGCCCGCCCGGGGCCAACGTCCTGACTTTC. The V gene is TRBV21-1, the J gene TRBJ2-6. TRBV21-1 is noted as a pseudogene. The CDR3 spans 17 residues.

V gene TRBV4-3 combines with J gene TRBJ2-1; no clear D. The CDR3 runs 16 residues. V lost 0 bases to trimming and J lost 3 bases, with 12 bases between them. CDR1 is LGHNA, CDR2 YSLEER, per germline. The CDR3 DNA reads TGCGCCAGCAGCCAAGAGGTCCAGGATCTCTACAATGAGCAGTTCTTC. Protein: CASSQEVQDLYNEQFF.

The rearrangement uses TRBV19 and TRBJ1-2; TRBD1 agrees at 8 bases. The germline V gene encodes CDR1 LNHDA and CDR2 SQIVND (reference sequence). This CDR3 comprises 16 residues. J gave up 3 bases and V 5 bases, and 11 bases lay outside the gene matches. CDR3 residues: CASSPGTGSSYYGYTF. CDR3 sequence (DNA): TGTGCCAGTAGTCCCGGGACAGGCTCGAGTTACTATGGCTACACCTTC.

The CDR3 DNA reads as TGTGCCAGCAGCCCGACAGGGGTTGGAAACACCATATATTTT. It is translated as CASSPTGVGNTIYF. This chain links TRBV7-3 with TRBJ1-3; TRBD1 matches 8 bases. With 5 bases clipped from V and 3 bases from J, the junction kept 3 bases outside the gene matches. CDR3 length equals 14 residues. CDR1 is SGHTA, CDR2 FQGTGA, per germline.

This sequence joins TRBV18 and TRBJ2-3; D unclear. CDR1 and CDR2 (germline): KGHSH, LQKENI. V shed 3 bases and J shed 0 bases, with 4 bases lying between them. The CDR3 is 13 amino acids. The CDR3 DNA reads TGTGCCAGCTCACCTATAAGCACAGATACGCAGTATTTT. Translated: CASSPISTDTQYF.

The chain links TRBV9 to TRBJ1-2; D gene ambiguous. Trimming removed 3 bases at V and 4 bases at J, with 13 bases between. The CDR3 is 14 amino acids. The germline V gene encodes CDR1 SGDLS and CDR2 YYNGEE. CDR3 in amino acids: CASSALSQPYGYTF. In DNA form, the CDR3 reads TGTGCCAGCAGCGCCCTCAGCCAACCCTATGGCTACACCTTC.

The genes are TRBV18 and TRBJ1-1, with no clear D. The V gene lost 1 base and the J gene lost 2 bases, with 5 bases spanning the gap. This CDR3 is built from 13 residues. Germline V lookup: CDR1 KGHSH, CDR2 LQKENI. The CDR3 DNA reads TGTGCCAGCTCACCACAAGGAAACACTGAAGCTTTCTTT. Its protein product is CASSPQGNTEAFF.

The chain combines TRBV25-1 with TRBJ2-2, with TRBD1 matching over 7 bases. There are 16 residues in the CDR3. Unmatched junction bases numbered 10, after V lost 4 bases and J lost 5 bases. Germline V gene lookup returns CDR1 MGHDK and CDR2 SYGVNS. In DNA, the CDR3 is TGTGCCAGCAGTGGGTTAGGGGGCGCGAGAACCGGGGAGCTGTTTTTT. Protein: CASSGLGGARTGELFF.

The genes are TRBV3-1 (or the pseudogene TRBV3-2) and TRBJ2-7; 10 bases agree with TRBD2. Looked up from germline, CDR1 is LGHDT and CDR2 is YNNKEL (reference sequence). The ends lost 1 base at V and 3 bases at J; junction bases unmatched: 6. CDR3 size: 16 residues. CDR3 in DNA: TGTGCCAGCAGCCAAGGGGCTAGCGGGAGCGTCTACGAGCAGTACTTC. It encodes CASSQGASGSVYEQYF.

A few counts support this clone. The chain recombines TRBV29-1 with TRBJ2-7; perhaps D is TRBD1 or TRBD2 (5 bases each). Trimming took 1 base from V and 2 from J, leaving 12 bases between them. CDR3 size: 14 residues. Germline CDR1 is SQVTM and CDR2 is ANQGSEA. CDR3 in amino acids: CSVEVWGSTYEQYF. The DNA for the CDR3 is TGCAGCGTTGAAGTCTGGGGGTCAACCTACGAGCAGTACTTC.

This rearrangement joins TRBV3-1 (or the pseudogene TRBV3-2) to TRBJ1-1; D perhaps matches TRBD1 (6 bases). The CDR3 contains 14 residues. Trimming removed 8 bases from V and 4 bases from J, with 17 bases in between. The germline gives CDR1 LGHDT, CDR2 YNNKEL (reference sequence). CDR3 residues: CASGPLTGGTEAFF. In nucleotides, the CDR3 is TGTGCCAGCGGCCCTCTGACAGGCGGCACTGAAGCTTTCTTT.

V is TRBV7-3 and J is TRBJ2-1; 15 positions agree with TRBD2. Germline CDR1 SGHTA, CDR2 FQGTGA. V dropped 5 bases and J dropped 7; count of bases not matched to a gene: 3. There are 15 residues in the CDR3. The DNA for the CDR3 is TGTGCCAGCAGCGTCGGGACTAGCGGGGGGAATGAGCAGTTCTTC. This gives the protein CASSVGTSGGNEQFF.

This chain uses TRBV24-1 with TRBJ2-1; 9 bases align to TRBD1. V trimming: 0 bases; J trimming: 8 bases; junction bases outside the gene matches: 7. Per the germline V gene, CDR1 is KGHDR and CDR2 is SFDVKD. CDR3 length: 16 amino acids. CDR3 DNA: TGTGCCACCAGTGATTTGACGGACAGGGGTGGTGATGAGCAGTTCTTC. It encodes CATSDLTDRGGDEQFF.

V and J are TRBV28 and TRBJ2-7, with TRBD2 matching over 7 bases. Per the germline V gene, CDR1 is MDHEN and CDR2 is SYDVKM. The CDR3 has 15 residues. J was trimmed by 7 bases and V by 4 bases; bases with no gene match: 13. The CDR3 sequence is CASSSRGKREGEQYF. CDR3 nucleotides: TGTGCCAGCAGTTCCCGGGGGAAGCGGGAAGGGGAGCAGTACTTC.

This chain links TRBV7-2 with TRBJ2-5, with TRBD2 matching over 8 bases. Trimming at V came to 3 bases and at J to 5 bases, leaving 11 bases not matched to a gene. CDR3 length: 16 amino acids. Germline V lookup: CDR1 SGHTA, CDR2 FQGNSA. CDR3 region: CASSLGTVAGRETQYF. CDR3 nucleotide sequence: TGTGCCAGCAGCTTGGGTACGGTAGCGGGACGGGAGACCCAGTACTTC.

This clone was recorded once. This sequence joins TRBV28 and TRBJ1-4, with a tentative D call TRBD1 (6 bases). The CDR3 length is 17 residues. The germline V gene encodes CDR1 MDHEN and CDR2 SYDVKM. Trimming took off 4 bases at V and 8 bases at J, with 23 bases between the two ends. CDR3 bases: TGTGCCAGCAGTTCGATACCTATCAGGGGCGTAGAAGAAAAACTGTTTTTT. It is translated as CASSSIPIRGVEEKLFF.

The genes are TRBV5-6 and TRBJ2-1, with 7 bases lining up with TRBD1. In germline, CDR1 is SGHDT, CDR2 YYEEEE. Germline trimming cut 6 bases from V and 7 bases from J; bases unmatched to any gene: 10. This CDR3 comprises 14 residues. CDR3 amino acids: CASKPGQRVNEQFF. CDR3 DNA: TGTGCCAGCAAACCGGGACAGAGGGTGAATGAGCAGTTCTTC.

The gene calls are TRBV4-1 and TRBJ2-4; a weak D match, TRBD1 (6 bases). The germline V and J ends were trimmed by 0 bases and 0 bases, with 12 bases remaining between them. The CDR3 runs 17 residues. CDR1 MGHRA and CDR2 YSYEKL come from the germline V gene. The DNA for the CDR3 is TGCGCCAGCAGCCAAGATCTACAGGGAAGAGCCAAAAACATTCAGTACTTC. Translated: CASSQDLQGRAKNIQYF.

The chain couples TRBV7-9 to TRBJ2-3; tentative D call: TRBD2 (5 bases). The germline gives CDR1 SEHNR, CDR2 FQNEAQ (reference sequence). V was clipped by 5 bases and J by 4 bases, with 13 bases between them. The CDR3 length is 14 residues. CDR3 in amino acids: CASSPLGGADTQYF. The CDR3 DNA is TGTGCCAGCAGCCCCCTCGGAGGCGCAGATACGCAGTATTTT.

The count of this clone is one. At one of its ends the junction is not consistent with the germline gene, which may arise from a read error. The gene calls are TRBV6-1 and TRBJ2-3; 8 nucleotides match TRBD1. The CDR3 sequence is 20 residues long. CDR1 is MNHNS, CDR2 SASEGT, per germline. The CDR3 bases are TGTGCCGGCAGTGCAATAGTCCCGGGACAGGTTCGGGTACCCCCAGATACGCAGTATTTT. It specifies CAGSAIVPGQVRVPPDTQYF.

The gene calls are TRBV30 and TRBJ1-1, with D possibly being TRBD1 (6 bases). The CDR3 totals 13 residues. CDR1 GTSNPN and CDR2 SVGIG come from the germline V gene (reference sequence). V shed 3 bases and J shed 7 bases, with 15 bases lying between them. For the CDR3, the DNA is TGTGCCTGGAGGGCGGACAGAAAACTTGAAGCTTTCTTT. Amino acid sequence: CAWRADRKLEAFF.

The CDR3 region is CASRRDNTGELFF. The CDR3 nucleotides read TGTGCCAGCAGAAGGGATAACACCGGGGAGCTGTTTTTT. This chain uses TRBV7-3 with TRBJ2-2; D gene ambiguous. Germline CDR1 reads SGHTA; CDR2 reads FQGTGA. The CDR3 sequence is 13 residues long. With 6 bases removed from V and 2 bases from J, the gap between germline ends came to 7 bases.

J is TRBJ2-2 and V is TRBV28; D not resolved. Between the trimmed V and J ends, which lost 3 bases and 4 bases, there was a span of 12 bases. Germline V lookup: CDR1 MDHEN, CDR2 SYDVKM. This CDR3 is 15 amino acids long. The CDR3 loop is CASSLVNSATGELFF. Here the CDR3 DNA reads TGTGCCAGCAGTTTGGTAAACAGTGCCACCGGGGAGCTGTTTTTT.

The count of this clone is one. The chain links TRBV6-2 or TRBV6-3 to TRBJ1-5, with TRBD1 matching over 7 bases. The CDR3 is 16 residues long. V lost 4 bases and J lost 5; bases outside the gene matches: 11. CDR1 is MNHEY and CDR2 is SVGEGT in the germline V gene. The CDR3 sequence: CASSSLDRAKDQPQHF. CDR3 nucleotide sequence: TGTGCCAGCAGTTCTCTTGACAGGGCGAAGGATCAGCCCCAGCATTTT.

The V and J genes are TRBV19 and TRBJ1-6, with D tentatively TRBD1 (5 bases). The CDR3 covers 13 residues. V gave up 6 bases and J gave up 4 bases, with 7 bases separating them. Germline lookup yields CDR1 LNHDA and CDR2 SQIVND (reference sequence). CDR3 sequence reads: CASRDSYNSPLHF. CDR3 DNA sequence: TGTGCCAGTAGAGACAGTTATAATTCACCCCTCCACTTT.